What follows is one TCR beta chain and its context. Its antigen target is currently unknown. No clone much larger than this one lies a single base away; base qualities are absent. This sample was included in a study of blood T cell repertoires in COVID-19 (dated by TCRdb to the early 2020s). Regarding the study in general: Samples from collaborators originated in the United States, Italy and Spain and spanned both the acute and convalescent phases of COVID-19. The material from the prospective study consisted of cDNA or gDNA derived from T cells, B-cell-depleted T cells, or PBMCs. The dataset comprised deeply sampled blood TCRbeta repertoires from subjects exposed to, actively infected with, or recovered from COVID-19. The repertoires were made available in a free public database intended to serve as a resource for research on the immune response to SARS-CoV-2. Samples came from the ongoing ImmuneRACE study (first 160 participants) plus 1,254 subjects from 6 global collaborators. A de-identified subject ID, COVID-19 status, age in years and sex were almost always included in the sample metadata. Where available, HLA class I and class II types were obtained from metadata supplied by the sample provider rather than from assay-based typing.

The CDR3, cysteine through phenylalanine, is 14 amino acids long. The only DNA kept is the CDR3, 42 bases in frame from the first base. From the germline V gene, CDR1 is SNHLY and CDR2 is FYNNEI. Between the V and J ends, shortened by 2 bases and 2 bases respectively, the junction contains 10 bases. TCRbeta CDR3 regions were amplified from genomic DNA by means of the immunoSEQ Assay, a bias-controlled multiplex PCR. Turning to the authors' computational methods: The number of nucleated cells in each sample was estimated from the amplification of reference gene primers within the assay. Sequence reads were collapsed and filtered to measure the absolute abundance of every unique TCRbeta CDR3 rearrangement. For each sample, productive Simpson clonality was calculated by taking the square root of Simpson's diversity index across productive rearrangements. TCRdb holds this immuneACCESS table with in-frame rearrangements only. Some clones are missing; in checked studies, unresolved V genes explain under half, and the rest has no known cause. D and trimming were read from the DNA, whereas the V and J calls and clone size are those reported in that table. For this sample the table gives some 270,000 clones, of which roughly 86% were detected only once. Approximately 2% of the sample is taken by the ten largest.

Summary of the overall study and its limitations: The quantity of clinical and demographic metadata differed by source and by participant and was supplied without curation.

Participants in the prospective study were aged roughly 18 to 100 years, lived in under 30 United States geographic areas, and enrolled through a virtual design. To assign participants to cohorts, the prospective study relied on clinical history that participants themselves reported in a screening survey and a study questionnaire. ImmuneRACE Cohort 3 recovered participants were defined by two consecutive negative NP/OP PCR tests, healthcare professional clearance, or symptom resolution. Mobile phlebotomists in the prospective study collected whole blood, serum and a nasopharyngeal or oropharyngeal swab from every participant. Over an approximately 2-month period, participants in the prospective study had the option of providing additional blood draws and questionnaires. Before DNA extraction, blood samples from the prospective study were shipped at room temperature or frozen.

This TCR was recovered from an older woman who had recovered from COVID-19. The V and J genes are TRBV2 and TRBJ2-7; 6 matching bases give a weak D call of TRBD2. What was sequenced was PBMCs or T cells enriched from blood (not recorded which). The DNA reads TGTGCCAGCAGTGAACTAGCGCATACCTACGAGCAGTACTTC. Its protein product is CASSELAHTYEQYF.